The rows below give T cell receptor beta chains drawn from one sample of a study of CD8+ T cells in alopecia areata. TCRdb's table, derived via immunoSEQ multiplex PCR, lists solely in-frame clones and lacks some. This table has approximately 30,000 clones, 55% appearing once. Sequencing input: NKG2D-high CD8+ T cells sorted from blood. The receptors stem from a human donor with alopecia areata. Both conserved end residues are part of each CDR3. A D gene is named only where the DNA matches it firmly. Clone size, where shown, is once, few, many, or a class for clones that have expanded.

abundance,d_gene,v_gene,j_gene,len,CDR3aa,CDR3nt
NA,TRBD1,TRBV5-6,TRBJ2-1,13,CASRGQGANEQFF,TGTGCCAGCAGGGGACAGGGGGCGAATGAGCAGTTCTTC
many,NA,TRBV27,TRBJ2-7,16,CASSLSGGYSPYEQYF,TGTGCCAGCAGTTTATCTGGCGGGTACAGTCCCTACGAGCAGTACTTC
NA,NA,TRBV25-1,TRBJ1-1,13,CASSDGWDTEAFF,TGTGCCAGCAGTGATGGGTGGGACACTGAAGCTTTCTTT
NA,NA,TRBV5-1,TRBJ2-3,15,CASSLETASTDTQYF,TGCGCCAGCAGCTTGGAGACAGCCTCCACAGATACGCAGTATTTT
few,TRBD2,TRBV28,TRBJ2-7,15,CASSLGLAKSLEQYF,TGTGCCAGCAGTCTGGGACTAGCGAAAAGCCTCGAGCAGTACTTC
few,NA,TRBV11-2,TRBJ2-2,12,CASSLLAPELFF,TGTGCCAGCAGCTTATTAGCGCCGGAGCTGTTTTTT
NA,TRBD2,TRBV7-9,TRBJ2-7,17,CASSLGSGGRGTYEQYF,TGTGCCAGCAGCTTAGGCTCGGGGGGACGGGGAACCTACGAGCAGTACTTC
NA,TRBD1,TRBV5-1,TRBJ2-7,12,CASSEGQYEQYF,TGCGCCAGCAGCGAGGGACAGTACGAGCAGTACTTC
NA,TRBD2,TRBV7-9,TRBJ2-3,16,CASSKASGGGTDTQYF,TGTGCCAGCAGCAAGGCATCGGGGGGAGGCACAGATACGCAGTATTTT
few,NA,TRBV2,TRBJ2-7,12,CASSTGDYEQYF,TGTGCCAGCAGCACAGGCGACTACGAGCAGTACTTC
NA,NA,TRBV7-9,TRBJ1-2,14,CASSLAGIIYGYTF,TGTGCCAGCAGCTTAGCGGGTATCATCTATGGCTACACCTTC
NA,TRBD2,TRBV15,TRBJ2-2,18,CATSSRVGAGSNTGELFF,TGTGCCACCAGCAGCCGAGTTGGAGCGGGGAGCAACACCGGGGAGCTGTTTTTT
NA,TRBD2,TRBV5-1,TRBJ2-1,17,CASSPGLAVSAYNEQFF,TGCGCCAGCAGCCCCGGACTAGCGGTCTCCGCCTACAATGAGCAGTTCTTC
NA,TRBD2,TRBV9,TRBJ2-3,15,CASSVVGRSTDTQYF,TGTGCCAGCAGCGTAGTCGGGAGGAGCACAGATACGCAGTATTTT
few,TRBD2,TRBV7-9,TRBJ2-1,13,CASSFGSGGEQFF,TGTGCCAGCAGCTTCGGTAGCGGGGGTGAGCAGTTCTTC
NA,NA,TRBV7-3,TRBJ2-1,16,CASSRVRTGQDDEQFF,TGTGCCAGCAGCCGCGTGAGAACTGGGCAAGATGATGAGCAGTTCTTC
NA,NA,TRBV4-3,TRBJ2-7,15,CASSQDRSAWDEQYF,TGCGCCAGCAGCCAAGATAGGAGCGCGTGGGACGAGCAGTACTTC
NA,TRBD1,TRBV5-1,TRBJ1-1,17,CASSLALGGLMITEAFF,TGCGCCAGCAGCTTGGCATTAGGGGGCTTAATGATCACTGAAGCTTTCTTT
NA,NA,TRBV5-4,TRBJ1-1,13,CASSPVSGTEAFF,TGTGCCAGCAGCCCGGTGTCTGGCACTGAAGCTTTCTTT
NA,TRBD2,TRBV10-3,TRBJ2-7,15,CAISRPGLAVDEQYF,TGTGCCATCAGTAGACCGGGACTAGCGGTAGACGAGCAGTACTTC
once,NA,TRBV7-2,TRBJ2-2,13,CASSLVDTGELFF,TGTGCCAGCAGCTTAGTCGACACCGGGGAGCTGTTTTTT
few,TRBD2,TRBV7-3,TRBJ2-3,15,CASTPSGGALDTQYF,TGTGCCAGCACACCTAGCGGGGGGGCCCTAGATACGCAGTATTTT
NA,NA,TRBV7-9,TRBJ2-7,14,CASSSGRIRYEQYF,TGTGCCAGCAGCTCCGGACGGATTCGGTACGAGCAGTACTTC
NA,NA,TRBV5-6,TRBJ2-1,12,CASSLLANEQFF,TGTGCCAGCAGCTTGCTTGCCAATGAGCAGTTCTTC
few,TRBD1,TRBV7-9,TRBJ2-7,14,CASTGQGVFYEQYF,TGTGCCAGCACAGGACAGGGGGTATTCTACGAGCAGTACTTC
NA,NA,TRBV4-1,TRBJ1-1,12,CASSLMNTEAFF,TGCGCCAGCAGCCTTATGAACACTGAAGCTTTCTTT
NA,NA,TRBV27,TRBJ1-2,11,CASRGGYGYTF,TGTGCCAGCAGGGGAGGTTATGGCTACACCTTC
once,TRBD1,TRBV5-8,TRBJ1-2,14,CASSPRDRDYGYTF,TGTGCCAGCAGCCCCCGGGACAGGGACTATGGCTACACCTTC
NA,NA,TRBV5-4,TRBJ1-4,14,CASSLEGANEKLFF,TGTGCCAGCAGCTTGGAGGGGGCTAATGAAAAACTGTTTTTT
NA,TRBD1,TRBV13,TRBJ2-7,14,CASSSTGASYEQYF,TGTGCCAGCAGCTCCACAGGGGCGTCATACGAGCAGTACTTC
NA,NA,TRBV28,TRBJ2-2,14,CASSLLGNTGELFF,TGTGCCAGCAGTTTATTGGGGAACACCGGGGAGCTGTTTTTT
NA,NA,TRBV29-1,TRBJ1-2,14,CSVEDQTHDYGYTF,TGCAGCGTTGAAGATCAGACGCATGACTATGGCTACACCTTC
few,TRBD1,TRBV29-1,TRBJ2-7,13,CSVRTGGKYEQYF,TGCAGCGTGAGAACAGGGGGAAAATACGAGCAGTACTTC
NA,NA,TRBV6-5,TRBJ1-1,12,CASFDSYTEAFF,TGTGCCAGCTTTGACAGTTACACTGAAGCTTTCTTT